This TCR beta chain was sequenced during a study of T cells in Graves' hyperthyroidism and ophthalmopathy. Study in general: Peripheral blood was obtained at initial diagnosis, preceding any treatment. Study-wide results and caveats: Blood held most thyroid clonotypes expanded above 0.001 frequency.

The CDR3 contains 13 residues. CDR1 SGHTA and CDR2 FQGNSA come from the germline V gene. V lost 1 base and J lost 13, with 14 bases in between. TCR beta CDR3 sequences were amplified from RNA transcripts. First-round RT-PCR with HTBI primers amplified the TCR CDR3 region. In TCRdb, the multiplex PCR reads were re-called with MiXCR into one record per CDR3 protein. The sample holds about 560,000 distinct CDR3 sequences, 13% to 15% seen once. This clonotype was recorded many times. Its antigen is still unknown. The source of this sequence is a woman in her thirties or forties with Graves' hyperthyroidism. The V call is TRBV7-2, the J call TRBJ2-1; D is ambiguous. Sequencing used blood. The CDR3: CASSLEGLSPQFF. The CDR3 DNA reads as TGTGCCAGCAGCTTAGAAGGGCTCTCACCCCAGTTCTTC.